This T cell receptor beta chain was sequenced during a study of CD8 T cells in Susac syndrome. Study outcomes and limitations: The study conceded that relatively few individuals underwent its TCR sequencing and HLA analysis.

It was with random hexamers that 0.5 to 1 ug RNA was reverse transcribed. Coverage of TCR beta CDR3 amplification by immunoSEQ multiplex PCR extended to 54 Vbeta and 13 Jbeta. In TCRdb, the immunoSEQ multiplex PCR reads were re-called with MiXCR into one record per CDR3 protein. The data show 250,000 to 300,000 distinct CDR3 sequences, over 75% seen once. This clonotype occurred once. Its specificity is unknown. Germline-derived CDR1 and CDR2 are KGHDR and SFDVKD. V gave up 6 bases and J gave up 4 bases, with 14 bases separating them. This CDR3 comprises 14 residues. The sequence derives from a human donor with multiple sclerosis. The chain joins TRBV24-1 to TRBJ1-1, with D hard to call. The specimen was CD8+ T cells from PBMCs. CDR3 DNA: TGTGCCACCAGTAACCCCAAAGAGGGCACTGAAGCTTTCTTT. As protein: CATSNPKEGTEAFF.